The 27 T cell receptor beta chains below all came from one sample that was sequenced in a study of CD8 T cells in Susac syndrome. Random hexamers were used to reverse transcribe the RNA input (roughly 0.5 to 1 ug). Via MiXCR, TCRdb re-called the immunoSEQ multiplex PCR reads, giving one row per CDR3 protein. The data show a few hundred thousand distinct CDR3 sequences, about 95% seen once. Material for sequencing was CD4+ T cells from PBMCs. These receptors were collected from a human donor with multiple sclerosis.

The chain recombines TRBV7-9 with TRBJ2-1; D call uncertain. Germline V gene data show CDR1 as SEHNR and CDR2 as FQNEAQ (reference sequence). Trimming took off 0 bases at V and 5 bases at J, with 14 bases between the two ends. This CDR3 region has 16 residues. The CDR3 loop is CASSLARLEINNEQFF. The CDR3 DNA is TGTGCCAGCAGCTTAGCTCGACTGGAAATCAACAATGAGCAGTTCTTC.

The chain uses TRBV6-6 and TRBJ2-3; 16 bases map to TRBD2. This CDR3 has 16 residues. CDR1 and CDR2 from the germline V gene are MNHNY and SVGAGI (reference sequence). CDR3 in DNA: TGTTCCGGGGGGTCGGGACTAGCGGGAGGGCCAGATACGCAGTATTTT. The encoded protein is CSGGSGLAGGPDTQYF.

V is TRBV5-4 and J is TRBJ2-7; tentative D call: TRBD1 (5 bases). With 4 bases removed from V and 0 bases from J, the gap between germline ends came to 14 bases. The V gene's germline CDR1 is SGHNT and CDR2 YYREEE (reference sequence). This CDR3 spans 15 amino acids. This chain's CDR3 is CASSRQDTGSYEQYF. DNA for the CDR3: TGTGCCAGCAGCCGTCAAGACACAGGCTCCTACGAGCAGTACTTC.

V is TRBV30 and J is TRBJ2-4, with a weak D call TRBD2 (5 bases). Germline V CDR1 and CDR2: GTSNPN, SVGIG (reference sequence). Trimming removed 5 bases from V and 3 bases from J, with 11 bases in between. There are 13 residues in the CDR3. Here the CDR3 reads CAWGREGKNIQYF. The CDR3 DNA follows: TGTGCCTGGGGACGGGAAGGCAAAAACATTCAGTACTTC.

The J gene is TRBJ2-3, the V gene TRBV5-1; 8 positions agree with TRBD1. The CDR3 length is 17 residues. Germline V gene lookup returns CDR1 SGHRS and CDR2 YFSETQ. J was trimmed by 1 base and V by 4 bases; bases with no gene match: 11. DNA for the CDR3: TGCGCCAGCAGCAAGAACAGGGGGAAGGCCGGCACAGATACGCAGTATTTT. This encodes CASSKNRGKAGTDTQYF.

The chain has TRBV3-1 and TRBJ2-7, with D possibly being TRBD1 (6 bases). The CDR3 is made up of 15 amino acids. From germline, CDR1 is LGHDT and CDR2 YNNKEL (reference sequence). The V end was cut by 2 bases, the J end by 4 bases, with 15 bases between. DNA for the CDR3: TGTGCCAGCAGCCAATTCACACAGGGACCATACGAGCAGTACTTC. Protein sequence: CASSQFTQGPYEQYF.

The J gene is TRBJ2-3, the V gene TRBV6-5; TRBD1 might be the D (5 bases). V was pared by 0 bases and J by 7 bases, with 11 bases between. Germline values: CDR1 MNHEY, CDR2 SVGAGI. The CDR3 runs 14 residues. CDR3 in DNA: TGTGCCAGCAGTTACTCGGACACCAAGTATACGCAGTATTTT. This translates into CASSYSDTKYTQYF.

This clonotype has more than one count but fewer than ten. This rearrangement joins TRBV14 to TRBJ1-5; no reliable D call. Looked up from germline, CDR1 is SGHDN and CDR2 is FVKESK. V dropped 0 bases and J dropped 6 bases, with 6 bases sitting between them. CDR3 length: 13 amino acids. The CDR3 loop is CASSQDLGQPQHF. The CDR3 nucleotides read TGTGCCAGCAGCCAAGATCTCGGTCAGCCCCAGCATTTT.

This clonotype showed up just once. This chain joins TRBV3-1 and TRBJ2-2; possibly TRBD1 or TRBD2 for D (5 bases each). The CDR3 runs 16 residues. The germline V and J ends were trimmed by 2 bases and 3 bases, with 13 bases remaining between them. Germline V CDR1 and CDR2: LGHDT, YNNKEL (reference sequence). The CDR3 is CASSQTPRDDTGELFF. The CDR3 nucleotides read TGTGCCAGCAGCCAAACGCCTCGGGACGACACCGGGGAGCTGTTTTTT.

The chain links TRBV23-1 to TRBJ1-6; TRBD1 might be the D (5 bases). TRBV23-1 is identified as an open reading frame with a role that is uncertain. The germline V and J ends were trimmed by 0 bases and 0 bases, with 18 bases remaining between them. The CDR3 loop spans 20 amino acids. CDR3 sequence: CASSQSGRAEMSSYNSPLHF. In nucleotides, the CDR3 is TGCGCCAGCAGTCAATCGGGCAGGGCTGAGATGAGCTCCTATAATTCACCCCTCCACTTT.

The V gene is TRBV5-1, the J gene TRBJ2-3, with 10 nucleotides matching TRBD2. The CDR3 runs 16 residues. V trimming: 5 bases; J trimming: 1 base; junction bases outside the gene matches: 7. Germline assignment: CDR1 SGHRS and CDR2 YFSETQ. The CDR3, as DNA: TGCGCCAGCAGAGCCGCTAGCGGGGGAGGCACAGATACGCAGTATTTT. Translated, it gives CASRAASGGGTDTQYF.

The rearrangement joins TRBV9 to TRBJ1-1; a possible D gene is TRBD1 (5 bases). CDR3 length equals 14 residues. With 0 bases removed from V and 4 bases from J, the gap between germline ends came to 10 bases. CDR1 SGDLS and CDR2 YYNGEE come from the germline V gene. The CDR3 loop is CASSVAGRGTEAFF. CDR3 bases: TGTGCCAGCAGCGTAGCCGGGAGGGGCACTGAAGCTTTCTTT.

The J gene is TRBJ1-2, the V gene TRBV28; no reliable D call. The CDR3 totals 14 residues. CDR1 and CDR2 from the germline V gene are MDHEN and SYDVKM. The germline V and J ends were trimmed by 6 bases and 0 bases, with 11 bases remaining between them. This chain's CDR3 is CASSLVQPNYGYTF. The DNA for the CDR3 is TGTGCCAGCAGCTTGGTGCAGCCTAACTATGGCTACACCTTC.

The gene calls are TRBV28 and TRBJ2-5, with D possibly being TRBD1 (7 bases). The ends were cut back, 6 bases at V and 5 bases at J, with 22 bases in the middle. The germline gives CDR1 MDHEN, CDR2 SYDVKM. The CDR3 is 16 residues long. The CDR3 loop reads CASRKLRGAPQETQYF. The CDR3 DNA follows: TGTGCCAGCAGGAAACTCAGGGGGGCCCCTCAGGAGACCCAGTACTTC.

The chain links TRBV12-3 or TRBV12-4 to TRBJ2-1; a possible D gene is TRBD1 (6 bases). This CDR3 is built from 18 residues. Trimming stripped 1 base from V and 5 bases from J, with 21 bases between. The CDR3 nucleotides read TGTGCCAGCAGTTTAGGAGGGGGATATATTACTCCGCACAATGAGCAGTTCTTC. As protein: CASSLGGGYITPHNEQFF.

This sequence joins TRBV3-1 and TRBJ1-5; a possible D gene is TRBD1 (5 bases). V was trimmed by 3 bases and J by 9 bases, leaving 21 bases between them. This CDR3 spans 16 amino acids. The germline V gene encodes CDR1 LGHDT and CDR2 YNNKEL (reference sequence). CDR3 bases: TGTGCCAGCAGCCAGACGTTGCGGGGTCAGGGCCTGCCCCAGCATTTT. Its protein product is CASSQTLRGQGLPQHF. The full variable domain, completed using reference TRBV3-1 and TRBJ1-5, is DTAVSQTPKYLVTQMGNDKSIKCEQNLGHDTMYWYKQDSKKFLKIMFSYNNKELIINETVPNRFSPKSPDKAHLNLHINSLELGDSAVYFCASSQTLRGQGLPQHFGDGTRLSIL.

The rearrangement uses TRBV6-2 or TRBV6-3 and TRBJ1-1, with 8 bases aligning to TRBD1. The CDR3 loop spans 13 amino acids. J was trimmed by 8 bases and V by 5 bases; bases with no gene match: 7. CDR1 MNHEY and CDR2 SVGEGT come from the germline V gene. CDR3 residues: CASSGTGPFEAFF. The CDR3 DNA sequence: TGTGCCAGCAGTGGGACAGGACCCTTCGAAGCTTTCTTT.

The rearrangement joins TRBV30 to TRBJ1-4; D call uncertain. Trimming shortened V by 5 bases and J by 8 bases, and 6 bases separated the two germline ends. CDR1 GTSNPN and CDR2 SVGIG come from the germline V gene (reference sequence). The CDR3 sequence is 10 residues long. The CDR3 DNA reads TGTGCCTGGGGCTGGGAAAAACTGTTTTTT. Translation: CAWGWEKLFF.

The chain uses TRBV28 and TRBJ2-3, with a possible D match to TRBD2 (5 bases). There are 14 residues in the CDR3. Trimming removed 6 bases from V and 2 bases from J, with 12 bases in between. Germline loops: CDR1 MDHEN, CDR2 SYDVKM. The CDR3 DNA reads TGTGCCAGCAGGGTCGAGCGGTACACAGATACGCAGTATTTT. Residues: CASRVERYTDTQYF. The variable domain in full, with the rest retrieved from reference TRBV28 and TRBJ2-3, is DVKVTQSSRYLVKRTGEKVFLECVQDMDHENMFWYRQDPGLGLRLIYFSYDVKMKEKGDIPEGYSVSREKKERFSLILESASTNQTSMYLCASRVERYTDTQYFGPGTRLTVL.

The genes are TRBV13 and TRBJ1-2, with no clear D. V lost 6 bases and J lost 2, with 7 bases in between. CDR1 is PRHDT and CDR2 is FYEKMQ in the germline V gene (reference sequence). The CDR3 is made up of 12 amino acids. In DNA, the CDR3 is TGTGCCAGCAGGGAAGGGAACTATGGCTACACCTTC. Protein: CASREGNYGYTF.

The rearrangement links TRBV15 to TRBJ2-7; the D gene is possibly TRBD1 (5 bases). CDR3 length: 15 residues. Trimming took 0 bases from V and 2 from J, leaving 11 bases between them. Looked up from germline, CDR1 is LNHNV and CDR2 is YYDKDF (reference sequence). DNA for the CDR3: TGTGCCACCAGCAGAGATGGGCAGGGCCCCTACGAGCAGTACTTC. Translated: CATSRDGQGPYEQYF.

The V call is TRBV28, the J call TRBJ1-2, with a tentative D call TRBD1 (5 bases). V lost 3 bases, J lost 6 bases, and 14 bases lay in between. CDR1 MDHEN and CDR2 SYDVKM come from the germline V gene. This CDR3 spans 14 amino acids. The DNA for the CDR3 is TGTGCCAGCAGTTTGATTCAGGGAGGCCATGGCTACACCTTC. Translated, it gives CASSLIQGGHGYTF.

The rearrangement joins TRBV11-2 to TRBJ2-2; D unresolved. The length of the CDR3 is 15 residues. Germline CDR1 and CDR2: SGHAT and FQNNGV. V dropped 2 bases and J dropped 5 bases, with 12 bases sitting between them. CDR3 region: CASSLIPSWTGELFF. CDR3 coding DNA: TGTGCCAGCAGCTTAATCCCATCGTGGACCGGGGAGCTGTTTTTT.

This sequence joins TRBV20-1 and TRBJ2-3; D perhaps matches TRBD2 (6 bases). The CDR3 has 16 residues. From germline, CDR1 is DFQATT and CDR2 SNEGSKA (reference sequence). Deletions cut 4 bases from V and 1 base from J, with 18 bases between. CDR3 nucleotides: TGCAGTGCTATATCCACACGGGGGTTCGGCACAGATACGCAGTATTTT. It specifies CSAISTRGFGTDTQYF.

The gene calls are TRBV9 and TRBJ1-1; D remains ambiguous. Looked up from germline, CDR1 is SGDLS and CDR2 is YYNGEE. With 4 bases removed from V and 7 bases from J, the gap between germline ends came to 23 bases. The length of the CDR3 is 16 residues. CDR3 sequence (DNA): TGTGCCAGCAGCCCCAGGACGGCGCCTTGGACTGGTGAAGCTTTCTTT. It translates to CASSPRTAPWTGEAFF.

This rearrangement joins TRBV3-1 to TRBJ2-7; no firm D call. V shed 0 bases and J shed 6 bases, with 18 bases lying between them. Germline V gives CDR1 LGHDT, CDR2 YNNKEL (reference sequence). This CDR3 is 16 amino acids long. CDR3 region: CASSQDRWMPATEQYF. CDR3 DNA sequence: TGTGCCAGCAGCCAAGATAGGTGGATGCCGGCGACCGAGCAGTACTTC.

V and J are TRBV9 and TRBJ2-4; D is perhaps TRBD2 (6 bases). Trimming took off 4 bases at V and 1 base at J, with 24 bases between the two ends. The CDR3 length is 19 residues. From germline, CDR1 is SGDLS and CDR2 YYNGEE. The CDR3 DNA sequence: TGTGCCAGCAGCCCCGACCAGAGACTAGTCGAGGCTGCCAAAAACATTCAGTACTTC. This sequence encodes CASSPDQRLVEAAKNIQYF. The whole variable domain, remainder taken from reference TRBV9 and TRBJ2-4, is DSGVTQTPKHLITATGQRVTLRCSPRSGDLSVYWYQQSLDQGLQFLIQYYNGEERAKGNILERFSAQQFPDLHSELNLSSLELGDSALYFCASSPDQRLVEAAKNIQYFGAGTRLSVL.